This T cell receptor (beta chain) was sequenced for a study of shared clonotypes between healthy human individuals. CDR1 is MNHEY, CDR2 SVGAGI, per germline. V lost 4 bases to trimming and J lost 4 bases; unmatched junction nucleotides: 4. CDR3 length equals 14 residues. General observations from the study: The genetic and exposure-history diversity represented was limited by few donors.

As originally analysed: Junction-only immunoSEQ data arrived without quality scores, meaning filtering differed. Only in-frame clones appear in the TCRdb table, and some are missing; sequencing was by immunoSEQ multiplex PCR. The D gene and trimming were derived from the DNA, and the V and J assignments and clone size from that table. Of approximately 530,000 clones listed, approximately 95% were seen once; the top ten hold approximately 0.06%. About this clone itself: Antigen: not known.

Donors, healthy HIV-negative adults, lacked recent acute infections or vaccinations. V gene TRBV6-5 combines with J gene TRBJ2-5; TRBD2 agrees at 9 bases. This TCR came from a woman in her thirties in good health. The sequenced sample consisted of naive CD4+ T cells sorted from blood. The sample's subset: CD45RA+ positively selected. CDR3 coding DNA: TGTGCCAGCAGTTCAACGACTAGCGGAGAGACCCAGTACTTC. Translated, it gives CASSSTTSGETQYF.